The sequence of this T cell receptor (beta chain) was determined in a study of blood T cell repertoires in COVID-19. About the study: Nucleic acid was either cDNA or gDNA, and it came from T cells, B-cell-depleted T cells, or PBMCs.

The CDR3 runs 11 residues. V lost 2 bases to trimming and J lost 12 bases; unmatched junction nucleotides: 0. Germline V gene sequence: CDR1 MDHEN, CDR2 SYDVKM. Repertoires were generated with immunoSEQ multiplex PCR, while TCRdb's copy carries only in-frame clones and drops some. The data show some 210,000 clones, with around 92% seen just once and around 1.2% held by the top ten. Material: peripheral blood. The genes are TRBV28 and TRBJ2-1, with 8 positions matching TRBD2. This clonotype was sampled from a young man with acute or convalescent COVID-19. The CDR3: CASSLGTRQFF. CDR3 DNA: TGTGCCAGCAGTTTAGGGACTAGGCAGTTCTTC.